These 24 T cell receptor beta chains were all obtained from the same sample, sequenced in a study of blood T cell repertoires in COVID-19. The protocol was immunoSEQ multiplex PCR, while the TCRdb copy is restricted to in-frame clones and leaves out a portion. The sample lists 85,000 to 120,000 clones, nearly 90% seen once, with approximately 2% in the top ten. The material sequenced was peripheral blood. The receptors originated from a man aged 50-60 years with active COVID-19.

For the CDR3, the DNA is TGTGCCACCAGCTCAACCACCCTGAGCCTGAACACTGAAGCTTTCTTT. This encodes CATSSTTLSLNTEAFF. This chain links TRBV15 with TRBJ1-1; D gene uncertain. The V gene lost 5 bases and the J gene lost 0 bases, with 16 bases spanning the gap. This CDR3 is built from 16 residues. Germline CDR1 LNHNV, CDR2 YYDKDF (reference sequence).

The chain joins TRBV7-9 to TRBJ2-3; 10 bases agree with TRBD2. The length of the CDR3 is 15 residues. Germline values: CDR1 SEHNR, CDR2 FQNEAQ (reference sequence). After removal of 3 bases from V and 3 bases from J, the junction contained 3 bases not matched to a gene. CDR3 sequence (DNA): TGTGCCAGCAGCTTCACTAGCGGGGTAACAGATACGCAGTATTTT. Protein product: CASSFTSGVTDTQYF.

The genes are TRBV29-1 and TRBJ2-2; D is unclear. Per germline, CDR1 SQVTM and CDR2 ANQGSEA. V was cut by 6 bases and J by 7 bases, with 15 bases left in between. This CDR3 is built from 13 residues. The CDR3 is CSVPSRNGGELFF. In DNA form, the CDR3 reads TGCAGCGTGCCCTCTAGGAATGGCGGGGAGCTGTTTTTT.

The chain's CDR3 is CATSRGAGILDTEAFF. Here the CDR3 DNA reads TGTGCCACCAGCAGAGGGGCAGGTATTTTGGACACTGAAGCTTTCTTT. The J gene is TRBJ1-1, the V gene TRBV15; no clear D. CDR1 and CDR2 from the germline V gene are LNHNV and YYDKDF (reference sequence). The V gene lost 1 base and the J gene lost 3 bases, with 15 bases spanning the gap. This CDR3 spans 16 amino acids.

V gene TRBV7-2 combines with J gene TRBJ1-2; 7 bases are a match to TRBD1. Germline trimming cut 8 bases from V and 4 bases from J; bases unmatched to any gene: 7. This CDR3 has 13 amino acids. In germline, CDR1 is SGHTA, CDR2 FQGNSA. Here the CDR3 reads CASATGVGYGYTF. CDR3 sequence (DNA): TGTGCCAGCGCAACAGGGGTCGGCTATGGCTACACCTTC.

This clone was observed a few times. The rearrangement links TRBV3-1 (or the pseudogene TRBV3-2) to TRBJ1-1; 7 nucleotides align to TRBD1. This CDR3 has 17 amino acids. The J segment lost 3 bases and the V segment lost 5 bases, leaving 15 bases of the junction unmatched. Per the germline V gene, CDR1 is LGHDT and CDR2 is YNNKEL (reference sequence). CDR3 in DNA: TGTGCCAGCAGCGCTCCGTTTTCAGGGGGGAGGCACACTGAAGCTTTCTTT. It specifies CASSAPFSGGRHTEAFF.

Only one count was recorded for this clone. The CDR3 protein is CASTRGDGTDTQYF. The CDR3 DNA is TGTGCCAGCACGCGGGGGGACGGCACAGATACGCAGTATTTT. This rearrangement joins TRBV5-8 to TRBJ2-3, with TRBD2 matching 8 bases. Trimming cost V 6 bases and J 1 base; bases outside gene matches: 4. Germline V gene data show CDR1 as SGHTS and CDR2 as YDEGEE. The CDR3 has 14 amino acids.

Notes on this clone: This specimen includes other DNA sequences encoding the same CDR3. The rearrangement uses TRBV7-2 and TRBJ2-5, with no clear D. Trimming removed 3 bases at V and 3 bases at J, with 2 bases between. Germline CDR1 is SGHTA and CDR2 is FQGNSA. This CDR3 contains 11 residues. This chain's CDR3 is CASSFKETQYF. In DNA form, the CDR3 reads TGTGCCAGCAGCTTCAAAGAGACCCAGTACTTC.

The chain employs TRBV7-9 and TRBJ1-2; no clear D gene. Trimming shortened V by 5 bases and J by 5 bases, and 18 bases separated the two germline ends. CDR3 length: 15 residues. The germline gives CDR1 SEHNR, CDR2 FQNEAQ (reference sequence). CDR3 nucleotides: TGTGCCAGCAGCCAGAGAGTACGGGAGCTATATGGCTACACCTTC. Its translation is CASSQRVRELYGYTF. The full variable domain, rest sourced from reference TRBV7-9 and TRBJ1-2, is DTGVSQNPRHKITKRGQNVTFRCDPISEHNRLYWYRQTLGQGPEFLTYFQNEAQLEKSRLLSDRFSAERPKGSFSTLEIQRTEQGDSAMYLCASSQRVRELYGYTFGSGTRLTVV.

The chain has TRBV6-6 and TRBJ1-1, with D possibly TRBD1 on 5 matching bases. V was cut by 3 bases and J by 1 base, with 9 bases left in between. Germline loops: CDR1 MNHNY, CDR2 SVGAGI (reference sequence). The CDR3 loop spans 14 amino acids. The CDR3 DNA reads as TGTGCCAGCAGTTATGGACACCCGAACACTGAAGCTTTCTTT. This gives the protein CASSYGHPNTEAFF.

This clone was counted only a few times. The chain links TRBV9 to TRBJ1-4, with D uncertain. CDR1 SGDLS and CDR2 YYNGEE come from the germline V gene. The CDR3 sequence is 16 residues long. The V end lost 0 bases, the J end lost 6 bases, and 15 bases lay between the germline ends. In DNA, the CDR3 is TGTGCCAGCAGCGTAGGTTGGCAGACTTCGGATGAAAAACTGTTTTTT. It encodes CASSVGWQTSDEKLFF.

CDR3 loop: CASSYGTNTGELFF. CDR3 DNA sequence: TGCGCCAGCAGCTACGGGACGAACACCGGGGAGCTGTTTTTT. This chain connects TRBV5-1 to TRBJ2-2, with D possibly matching TRBD2 (5 bases). This CDR3 is built from 14 residues. Germline assignment: CDR1 SGHRS and CDR2 YFSETQ. Between the trimmed V and J ends, which lost 3 bases and 0 bases, there was a span of 6 bases.

The chain recombines TRBV27 with TRBJ2-1, with a tentative D call TRBD2 (7 bases). From germline, CDR1 is MNHEY and CDR2 SMNVEV (reference sequence). This CDR3 is 16 amino acids long. Trimming shortened V by 3 bases and J by 9 bases, and 21 bases separated the two germline ends. The CDR3 reads CASSLIGFGGQGEQFF. CDR3 nucleotide sequence: TGTGCCAGCAGTTTGATTGGCTTCGGGGGGCAGGGTGAGCAGTTCTTC.

V is TRBV7-2 and J is TRBJ1-5, with TRBD1 as a possible D gene (6 bases). Trimming removed 5 bases at V and 6 bases at J, with 20 bases between. The CDR3 has 16 amino acids. CDR1 SGHTA and CDR2 FQGNSA come from the germline V gene. This CDR3 is CASSPGHYLTLQPQHF. The CDR3 coding sequence is TGTGCCAGCAGCCCGGGACACTACCTAACCCTTCAGCCCCAGCATTTT.

The chain couples TRBV20-1 to TRBJ1-2; D gene unclear. This CDR3 has 11 amino acids. The germline V gene has CDR1 DFQATT and CDR2 SNEGSKA (reference sequence). V lost 6 bases and J 8 bases, leaving 13 bases between the germline ends. CDR3 sequence (DNA): TGCAGTGCCGCTACGGGATTAGGCTACACCTTC. This gives the protein CSAATGLGYTF.

This chain joins TRBV9 and TRBJ2-3; 9 bases map to TRBD1. The germline gives CDR1 SGDLS, CDR2 YYNGEE. The trim removed 4 bases at V and 0 bases at J, leaving 6 bases unmatched. The CDR3 covers 16 residues. The CDR3 region has the DNA TGTGCCAGCAGCACCGGGACAGGGTCTAGCACAGATACGCAGTATTTT. This codes for CASSTGTGSSTDTQYF.

V and J are TRBV6-5 and TRBJ2-3; TRBD2 aligns across 11 bases. The CDR3 spans 15 residues. J lost 2 bases, V lost 5 bases, and 3 bases had no gene match. Germline CDR1 MNHEY, CDR2 SVGAGI. The CDR3 DNA sequence: TGTGCCAGCAGTACTAGCGGGGGTATCACAGATACGCAGTATTTT. This translates into CASSTSGGITDTQYF.

The genes are TRBV21-1 and TRBJ2-5; TRBD1, the table's D call, lacks a check against the DNA. TRBV21-1 is a pseudogene segment. The CDR3 extends over 14 amino acids. CDR3 residues: CASSKGQDSETQYF. Written as DNA, the CDR3 is TGTGCCAGCAGCAAGGGGCAGGATTCCGAGACCCAGTACTTC.

The chain carries TRBV6-5 and TRBJ2-3; 9 nucleotides align to TRBD1. The CDR3 loop spans 15 amino acids. J gave up 2 bases and V 6 bases, and 6 bases lay outside the gene matches. Looked up from germline, CDR1 is MNHEY and CDR2 is SVGAGI. The CDR3 nucleotides read TGTGCCAGCAGGGCCGGGACAGGGCTCACAGATACGCAGTATTTT. This encodes CASRAGTGLTDTQYF.

V usage is TRBV9 and J usage is TRBJ2-5, with 9 bases fitting TRBD1. The ends lost 4 bases at V and 5 bases at J; junction bases unmatched: 6. CDR3 length equals 14 residues. Germline V gives CDR1 SGDLS, CDR2 YYNGEE. CDR3 bases: TGTGCCAGCAGCCGACAGGGGGTAGGTGAGACCCAGTACTTC. Amino acid sequence: CASSRQGVGETQYF.

In DNA form, the CDR3 reads TGTGCCAGCAGCCCCGGGACAGGGGTGGAGACCCAGTACTTC. This codes for CASSPGTGVETQYF. This chain joins TRBV5-4 and TRBJ2-5; 10 bases fit TRBD1. Germline V gene lookup returns CDR1 SGHNT and CDR2 YYREEE (reference sequence). This CDR3 spans 14 amino acids. The trim removed 4 bases at V and 5 bases at J, leaving 5 bases unmatched.

The chain carries TRBV7-2 and TRBJ1-2; D unresolved. The CDR3 is made up of 14 amino acids. Trimming shortened V by 4 bases and J by 8 bases, and 17 bases separated the two germline ends. Per the germline V gene, CDR1 is SGHTA and CDR2 is FQGNSA. The CDR3 nucleotides read TGTGCCAGCAGCTCAGGAACCCGGACTGCGGGCTACACCTTC. Translated: CASSSGTRTAGYTF. Drawing the rest from reference TRBV7-2 and TRBJ1-2, the complete variable domain is GAGVSQSPSNKVTEKGKDVELRCDPISGHTALYWYRQSLGQGLEFLIYFQGNSAPDKSGLPSDRFSAERTGGSVSTLTIQRTQQEDSAVYLCASSSGTRTAGYTFGSGTRLTVV.

The genes are TRBV5-4 and TRBJ1-1, with 7 positions matching TRBD1. Germline V CDR1 and CDR2: SGHNT, YYREEE (reference sequence). The CDR3 sequence is 15 residues long. Germline trimming cut 5 bases from V and 0 bases from J; bases unmatched to any gene: 7. CDR3 protein: CASSLPGTVNTEAFF. The CDR3, as DNA: TGTGCCAGCAGTCTCCCCGGGACAGTGAACACTGAAGCTTTCTTT.

The rearrangement links TRBV5-1 to TRBJ2-5; possibly TRBD2 for D (6 bases). Between the trimmed V and J ends, which lost 4 bases and 5 bases, there was a span of 12 bases. This CDR3 comprises 13 residues. The germline gives CDR1 SGHRS, CDR2 YFSETQ. CDR3 amino acids: CASSGGSGETQYF. In DNA form, the CDR3 reads TGCGCCAGCAGCGGGGGGTCGGGGGAGACCCAGTACTTC.